This passage covers 3 T cell receptor beta chains from one sample sequenced in a study of shared clonotypes between healthy human individuals. Here immunoSEQ multiplex PCR was the method, and the copy in TCRdb shows in-frame clones only, minus some. The table shows about 2.4 million clones, with roughly 93% occurring only once. The sample was naive CD4+ T cells from PBMCs. Noted subset: CD45RA+ positively selected. The receptors were gathered from a man in his late teens or twenties in good health. Some clones in this sample may be carry-over from other donors' samples.

The chain recombines TRBV5-5 with TRBJ1-5; D call uncertain. Germline CDR1 and CDR2: SGHKS and YYEKEE (reference sequence). The CDR3 sequence is 18 residues long. Between the trimmed V and J ends, which lost 0 bases and 7 bases, there was a span of 23 bases. The CDR3 sequence: CASSLDFDYTVLYQPQHF. CDR3 coding DNA: TGTGCCAGCAGCTTGGATTTCGATTATACGGTGCTGTACCAGCCCCAGCATTTT.

The V gene is TRBV5-5, the J gene TRBJ1-4; the match to TRBD1 covers 8 bases. The ends lost 4 bases at V and 6 bases at J; junction bases unmatched: 8. This CDR3 is 15 amino acids long. The germline gives CDR1 SGHKS, CDR2 YYEKEE (reference sequence). CDR3 sequence: CASSDGTGPYEKLFF. DNA of the CDR3: TGTGCCAGCAGCGATGGGACAGGACCCTATGAAAAACTGTTTTTT. The full variable domain, in which reference TRBV5-5 and TRBJ1-4 provide the parts outside the CDR3, is DAGVTQSPTHLIKTRGQQVTLRCSPISGHKSVSWYQQVLGQGPQFIFQYYEKEERGRGNFPDRFSARQFPNYSSELNVNALLLGDSALYLCASSDGTGPYEKLFFGSGTQLSVL.

This chain uses TRBV5-1 with TRBJ1-5; D ambiguous. The V gene lost 4 bases and the J gene lost 3 bases, with 11 bases spanning the gap. The CDR3 loop spans 14 amino acids. Germline CDR1 and CDR2: SGHRS and YFSETQ. The CDR3 DNA follows: TGCGCCAGCAGCCCCGGGCCTCCCAATCAGCCCCAGCATTTT. The encoded protein is CASSPGPPNQPQHF.